A selection of T cell receptor beta chains follows, all from one sample in a study of low-dose radiotherapy and immunotherapy resistance in tumors. TCRdb used MiXCR to reprocess the reads, holding one entry per CDR3 protein. The sample holds 95,000 to 100,000 distinct CDR3 sequences, more than 20% seen once. Sequenced here: PBMCs, sampled after low-dose radiotherapy plus immunotherapy. The receptors come from a male donor with prostate cancer. CDR3s include the opening cysteine and the closing phenylalanine or tryptophan. D genes are given only for firm matches. Clone size is shown for a subset of rows, as once, few, many or a class of expanded clone.

clone_size	v_call	j_call	d_call	cdr3_nt	cdr3_aa
many	TRBV3-1	TRBJ1-1	-	TGTGCCAGCAGTCCACAGGGCCCCCGCACTGAAGCTTTCTTT	CASSPQGPRTEAFF
many	TRBV29-1	TRBJ1-2	-	TGCAGCGTTGAAGAGGCCCGGGGCTATGGCTACACCTTC	CSVEEARGYGYTF
many	TRBV29-1	TRBJ2-1	-	TGCAGCGTTTATATGGTCGGGAGCTACAATGAGCAGTTCTTC	CSVYMVGSYNEQFF
many	TRBV5-4	TRBJ1-6	-	TGTGCCAGCAGCTCAATTGAAAATAATTCACCCCTCCACTTT	CASSSIENNSPLHF
many	TRBV7-3	TRBJ1-2	TRBD1	TGTGCCAGCAGCCTTAACGGTGGACAGGGAGGTGGCTACACCTTC	CASSLNGGQGGGYTF
many	TRBV27	TRBJ2-1	TRBD2	TGTGCCAGCAGTTTAGGGACTAGCTCCTACAATGAGCAGTTCTTC	CASSLGTSSYNEQFF
many	TRBV5-1	TRBJ2-1	TRBD2	TGCGCCAGCAGTCGCGGGGGGTCCTACAATGAGCAGTTCTTC	CASSRGGSYNEQFF
many	TRBV18	TRBJ2-1	-	TGTGCCAGCTCACCTCCGGGGACCCCCTACAATGAGCAGTTCTTC	CASSPPGTPYNEQFF
-	TRBV29-1	TRBJ1-2	-	TGCAGCGATTGGGGGAAGGGTGGCTACACCTTC	CSDWGKGGYTF
-	TRBV6-1	TRBJ1-2	-	TGTGCCATCCGAGGTCAGGGGAACTATGGCTACACCTTC	CAIRGQGNYGYTF
many	TRBV6-2/TRBV6-3	TRBJ1-5	TRBD1	TGTGCCAGCAGCGCCCGACAGGGTCCCAATCAGCCCCAGCATTTT	CASSARQGPNQPQHF
many	TRBV2	TRBJ1-1	-	TGTGCCAGCAGTGGACGGTGGAACACTGAAGCTTTCTTT	CASSGRWNTEAFF
many	TRBV12-3/TRBV12-4	TRBJ1-5	TRBD1	TGTGCCAGCAGTGGTTCGGGACAGGGCAATCAGCCCCAGCATTTT	CASSGSGQGNQPQHF
many	TRBV7-9	TRBJ2-3	TRBD1	TGTGCCAGCAGCTTGGGACAGGGGATCACAGATACGCAGTATTTT	CASSLGQGITDTQYF
many	TRBV10-3	TRBJ2-7	-	TGTGCCATCAGTGAGTCAAGCCAGTTAACCTACGAGCAGTACTTC	CAISESSQLTYEQYF
once	TRBV6-2/TRBV6-3	TRBJ2-3	-	TGCGCCAGCACCTTAGGGGGGGGCACAGATACGCAGTATTTT	CASTLGGGTDTQYF
many	TRBV7-9	TRBJ1-5	-	TGTGCCAGCAGCTTAGGGACCCGGCCCCAGCATTTT	CASSLGTRPQHF
many	TRBV12-3/TRBV12-4	TRBJ2-7	-	TGTGCCAGCAGACCCAGGGAAACCTACGAGCAGTACTTC	CASRPRETYEQYF
-	TRBV18	TRBJ2-4	TRBD2	TGTGCCAGCTCACCACGCTGGCTAGCGGTAGCCAAAAACATTCAGTACTTC	CASSPRWLAVAKNIQYF
many	TRBV5-1	TRBJ1-6	TRBD1	TGCGCCAGCAGGGGGGCCGGACAGGGTTCAAGTTCACCCCTCCACTTT	CASRGAGQGSSSPLHF
many	TRBV7-2	TRBJ2-1	-	TGTGCCAGCAGCTTAGCGCGTTTAGACAATGAGCAGTTCTTC	CASSLARLDNEQFF
many	TRBV15	TRBJ2-5	TRBD1	TGTGCCACCAGCAGAGAGGGGGGCAGGGGGCAAGGACGAGAGACCCAGTACTTC	CATSREGGRGQGRETQYF
few	TRBV29-1	TRBJ1-1	-	TGCAGCGTTGAAGTAGTGTCCCTTACCAGGACAGTCTTCGCTGAAGCTTTCTTT	CSVEVVSLTRTVFAEAFF
once	TRBV5-6	TRBJ1-1	-	TGTGCCAGCAGCTGGAGTCGGAACACTGAAGCTTTCTTT	CASSWSRNTEAFF
many	TRBV20-1	TRBJ2-5	-	TGCAGTGCTAGTGAATCGGGGCTTCGAGCGACCCAGTACTTC	CSASESGLRATQYF
few	TRBV7-2	TRBJ1-2	-	TGTGCCAGCAGCCTCGACAGGTCCCGCAGTGGGGACTATGGCTACACCTTC	CASSLDRSRSGDYGYTF
many	TRBV7-2	TRBJ1-2	-	TGTGCCAGCAGCTTAGCAACAGGCCGCGGGGCCGATGGCTACACCTTC	CASSLATGRGADGYTF
few	TRBV12-3/TRBV12-4	TRBJ2-4	TRBD2	TGTGCCAGCAGTTCCGGGACTAGCGGGGCCGAAACCAAAAACATTCAGTACTTC	CASSSGTSGAETKNIQYF
many	TRBV30	TRBJ2-7	-	TGTGCCTGGGAGGGAGGAGGCTCGGGACGGCAGTACTTC	CAWEGGGSGRQYF
many	TRBV6-2/TRBV6-3	TRBJ2-7	-	TGTGCCAGCAGTTTGGCTAGAACCCTCGAGCAGTACTTC	CASSLARTLEQYF